This T cell receptor (beta chain) was profiled in a study of blood T cell repertoires in COVID-19 (dated by TCRdb to the early 2020s). As for the study more broadly: Samples covering the acute and convalescent phases of COVID-19 were provided by collaborators in the United States, Italy and Spain. Where available, HLA class I and class II types were obtained from metadata supplied by the sample provider rather than from assay-based typing. Sample metadata almost always included a de-identified subject ID, COVID-19 status, age in years and sex. The dataset comprised deeply sampled blood TCRbeta repertoires from subjects exposed to, actively infected with, or recovered from COVID-19. The samples were drawn from two sources: the first 160 participants of the ongoing ImmuneRACE study, and 1,200 or so subjects contributed by 6 global collaborators. The material from the prospective study consisted of cDNA or gDNA derived from T cells, B-cell-depleted T cells, or PBMCs. The repertoires were made available in a free public database intended to serve as a resource for research on the immune response to SARS-CoV-2. Findings and caveats that apply to the study as a whole: The quantity of clinical and demographic metadata differed by source and by participant and was supplied without curation.

From V the trimming removes 6 bases and from J it removes 4 bases, while the gene matches leave 6 bases of the junction unaccounted for. CDR1 and CDR2, per the germline V gene, are MNHEY and SVGAGI. From cysteine to phenylalanine, the CDR3 is 15 amino acids long. Of the read, only the CDR3 DNA is kept; its 45 bases are in frame from base 1. A word on this clone: Its antigen remains undetermined. No much larger clone is present one base from it, and per-base qualities are unavailable.

The immunoSEQ Assay, a bias-controlled multiplex PCR, was used to amplify TCRbeta CDR3 regions from genomic DNA. Per the source publication's procedure: Within the assay, amplification of reference gene primers was used to estimate how many nucleated cells each sample contained. To quantify the absolute abundance of each unique TCRbeta CDR3 rearrangement, sequence reads were collapsed and filtered. For each sample, productive Simpson clonality was calculated by taking the square root of Simpson's diversity index across productive rearrangements. This is the immuneACCESS table as TCRdb keeps it, with only in-frame sequences that have V and J called. A part of the clones is gone; compared with another copy, unresolved V genes explain less than half, and the rest is unexplained. V and J calls and clone size are as listed in that table; D and trimming were resolved from the DNA. A total of 65,000 to 90,000 clones appear in this sample, around 81% of them only once. The top ten constitute 25% to 30% of the sample.

The collaborating institutions used their own protocols to collect whole blood in K2EDTA tubes. Collaborator samples were shipped for TCRbeta analysis as frozen whole blood, isolated PBMCs, or DNA extracted from either sample type. Sequencing was carried out using peripheral blood. The chain joins TRBV6-5 to TRBJ2-2, with 9 middle bases fitting TRBD2. The TCR sequence derives from a human donor in a cohort sampled during active COVID-19. The CDR3 region: CASSLAGDLTGELFF. The DNA sequence is TGTGCCAGCAGCTTAGCGGGGGATCTCACCGGGGAGCTGTTTTTT.